Listed below are T cell receptor beta chains from one sample, sequenced in a study of cytomegalovirus exposure and HLA in healthy donors. Here immunoSEQ multiplex PCR was the method, and the copy in TCRdb shows in-frame clones only, minus some. The sample carries roughly 130,000 clones, around three quarters recorded once. The sample comprised PBMCs. The receptors derive from a male donor in good health and CMV-seronegative. Both conserved end residues are part of each CDR3. The D gene is left open where the match is weak. Expanded clones get a size class; other rows say once, few or many, or leave the size out.

clone size	V gene	D gene	J gene	CDR3 protein	CDR3 DNA
.	TRBV10-3	TRBD1	TRBJ1-2	CAISEEDRTNYGCTF	TGTGCCATCAGTGAAGAGGACAGGACTAACTATGGCTGCACCTTC
.	TRBV29-1	.	TRBJ2-5	CSVRGSLGETQYF	TGCAGCGTTAGAGGGTCCCTTGGAGAGACCCAGTACTTC
.	TRBV11-2	TRBD2	TRBJ2-3	CASSFSSGSTDTQYF	TGTGCCAGCAGCTTTTCTAGCGGGAGCACAGATACGCAGTATTTT
.	TRBV27	TRBD1	TRBJ2-3	CAVGTDTDTQYF	TGTGCCGTTGGGACAGACACAGATACGCAGTATTTT
.	TRBV2	.	TRBJ1-3	CASSEVQTSSGNTIYF	TGTGCCAGCAGTGAAGTGCAGACTAGCTCTGGAAACACCATATATTTT
.	TRBV10-3	.	TRBJ2-7	CAITSPGRSYEQYF	TGTGCCATCACTTCGCCAGGCCGCTCCTACGAGCAGTACTTC
.	TRBV2	TRBD2	TRBJ2-2	CASKASGGPGTGELFF	TGTGCCAGCAAAGCTAGCGGGGGGCCGGGGACCGGGGAGCTGTTTTTT
.	TRBV15	.	TRBJ1-2	CATKKGNYGYTF	TGTGCCACCAAGAAGGGGAACTATGGCTACACCTTC
.	TRBV7-6	TRBD1	TRBJ1-4	CASSLGPHRGLRAEKLFF	TGTGCCAGCAGCTTAGGCCCTCACAGGGGCCTGCGAGCTGAAAAACTGTTTTTT
few	TRBV25-1	.	TRBJ2-7	CASSELTGTYEQYF	TGTGCCAGCAGTGAACTTACCGGGACCTACGAGCAGTACTTC
.	TRBV4-2	TRBD1	TRBJ2-5	CASSQDPESGGRETQYF	TGTGCCAGCAGCCAAGACCCTGAATCAGGGGGTCGGGAGACCCAGTACTTC
few	TRBV30	.	TRBJ2-7	CAWSAQGEQYF	TGTGCCTGGAGTGCCCAGGGCGAGCAGTACTTC
.	TRBV29-1	.	TRBJ2-3	CSVISGTDTQYF	TGCAGCGTTATAAGCGGCACAGATACGCAGTATTTT
.	TRBV5-6	.	TRBJ2-6	CASSLQVDFSGANVLTF	TGTGCCAGCAGCTTACAGGTAGACTTCTCTGGGGCCAACGTCCTGACTTTC
once	TRBV30	TRBD1	TRBJ1-6	CAWNRDRADYNSPLHF	TGTGCCTGGAATCGGGACAGGGCGGATTATAATTCACCCCTCCACTTT
.	TRBV6-1	.	TRBJ2-5	CASILGQGGLETQYF	TGTGCCAGCATCCTCGGACAGGGAGGGTTAGAGACCCAGTACTTC